The next 25 T cell receptor beta chains were all read from a single sample in a study of tumor and adjacent non-tumor tissue in lung cancer. The template was RNA from unsorted bulk tissue. The normal lung tissue was taken more than 3 cm from the tumor edge. A modified ARM-PCR protocol with three rounds of nested PCR amplified TCRbeta. TCRdb itself ran the multiplex PCR reads through MiXCR, one entry per CDR3 protein. The sample lists 90,000 to 100,000 distinct CDR3 sequences; about 80% were seen once. Sequences were obtained from distant non-tumor lung tissue. Every receptor here comes from a man aged 55 to 69 with small cell lung cancer.

This clonotype has ten or more counts. The gene calls are TRBV30 and TRBJ1-5; D is uncertain. The germline gives CDR1 GTSNPN, CDR2 SVGIG (reference sequence). The CDR3 extends over 12 amino acids. V was cut by 3 bases and J by 5 bases, with 8 bases left in between. This CDR3 reads CAWSAGDQPQHF. DNA of the CDR3: TGTGCCTGGAGCGCCGGGGATCAGCCCCAGCATTTT.

On this clonotype: The junction departs from germline at one end; a sequencing error may be responsible. The chain carries TRBV14 and TRBJ2-3; a weak D match, TRBD2 (6 bases). The CDR3 covers 17 residues. CDR1 is SGHDN and CDR2 is FVKESK in the germline V gene. The DNA for the CDR3 is TGTGCCAGCACCCAAGACCGCGGCTGCCGGGGGACAGATACGCAGTATTTT. It codes for CASTQDRGCRGTDTQYF.

This clonotype was seen at least ten times. CDR3 nucleotide sequence: TGTGCCAGCAGTAGCGGGGGCACCGGGGAGCTGTTTTTT. Its translation is CASSSGGTGELFF. The chain joins TRBV7-3 to TRBJ2-2; the match to TRBD2 covers 9 bases. The CDR3 is made up of 13 amino acids. J lost 4 bases, V lost 6 bases, and 0 bases had no gene match. Germline V gene data show CDR1 as SGHTA and CDR2 as FQGTGA.

As to this clonotype: This may come from a read error, since a much larger clone is one base off. The V and J genes are TRBV5-1 and TRBJ2-1, with a possible D match to TRBD2 (5 bases). CDR1 is SGHRS and CDR2 is YFSETQ in the germline V gene. This CDR3 region has 13 residues. Trimming took 1 base from V and 14 from J, leaving 16 bases between them. This chain's CDR3 is CASSLSGEGIEFF. CDR3 DNA: TGCGCCAGCAGCTTGTCGGGCGAGGGTATTGAGTTCTTC.

CDR3: CASSYIGGGEQFF. The CDR3 bases are TGTGCCAGCAGCTATATAGGTGGCGGTGAGCAGTTCTTC. The chain joins TRBV5-4 to TRBJ2-1; D not certain. The CDR3 extends over 13 amino acids. V lost 3 bases to trimming and J lost 9 bases, with 13 bases between them. From germline, CDR1 is SGHNT and CDR2 YYREEE (reference sequence). Drawing the rest from reference TRBV5-4 and TRBJ2-1, the complete variable domain is ETGVTQSPTHLIKTRGQQVTLRCSSQSGHNTVSWYQQALGQGPQFIFQYYREEENGRGNFPPRFSGLQFPNYSSELNVNALELDDSALYLCASSYIGGGEQFFGPGTRLTVL.

Comment on this clonotype: The conserved final phenylalanine or tryptophan is absent from the CDR3, which likely points to a read error. It is unclear where the CDR3 begins or ends on the DNA, so no DNA is shown, and the CDR3 is as TCRdb lists it. This sequence joins TRBV5-1 and TRBJ2-2; the table gives TRBD1 as D, unverified against the DNA. The CDR3 contains 16 residues when both ends are counted. Germline V CDR1 and CDR2: SGHRS, YFSETQ. CDR3 protein: CASSLETGTYTGELFC.

On this clonotype: This is likely a read error, given that the CDR3 carries no conserved phenylalanine or tryptophan at its end. The rearrangement joins TRBV4-1 to TRBJ2-3; D gene uncertain. The germline V gene has CDR1 MGHRA and CDR2 YSYEKL. There are 14 residues in the CDR3. The CDR3 DNA sequence: TGCGCGAGCAGCCGGAGACGGGGCACAGATACGCAGTATTCT. Translation: CASSRRRGTDTQYS.

In regard to this clonotype: At one end the junction does not follow the germline gene, possibly because of a read error. This rearrangement joins TRBV4-1 to TRBJ1-2; D call uncertain. CDR1 is MGHRA and CDR2 is YSYEKL in the germline V gene. This CDR3 has 11 amino acids. The CDR3 region is CASNQGDSYTF. CDR3 nucleotides: TGCGCCAGCAACCAAGGAGACAGCTACACCTTC.

Turning to this clonotype: One junction end disagrees with the germline gene, perhaps due to a read error. The rearrangement links TRBV6-2 or TRBV6-3 to TRBJ2-3; D gene uncertain. The germline V gene encodes CDR1 MNHEY and CDR2 SVGEGT. The CDR3 loop spans 13 amino acids. CDR3 nucleotides: TGTGCCAGCAAAGCCGTCCTCACATATACGCAGTATTTT. Residues: CASKAVLTYTQYF.

The CDR3 nucleotides read TGTACCAGCAGCTGTAGGGCTAGCGGGAGGGCGAGCCTTTACTACGAGCAGTACGTA. It yields the protein CTSSCRASGRASLYYEQYV. V and J are TRBV11-2 and TRBJ2-7; TRBD2 matches at 12 bases. The V gene's germline CDR1 is SGHAT and CDR2 FQNNGV. This CDR3 comprises 19 residues.

About this clonotype: Germline and junction disagree at one end, which may indicate a read error. The V and J genes are TRBV5-4 and TRBJ2-5; D might be TRBD1 or TRBD2, each matching 5 bases. CDR3 length: 13 amino acids. Germline CDR1 is SGHNT and CDR2 is YYREEE (reference sequence). The CDR3 loop is CSSSNGEQGTQHF. CDR3 DNA sequence: TGTTCCAGCAGCAATGGAGAGCAAGGGACCCAGCACTTC.

The V gene is TRBV20-1, the J gene TRBJ2-3, with D perhaps matching TRBD2 (6 bases). The CDR3 is made up of 16 amino acids. V was clipped by 5 bases and J by 2 bases, with 20 bases between them. CDR1 DFQATT and CDR2 SNEGSKA come from the germline V gene (reference sequence). The CDR3 nucleotides read TGCAGTGCTGCGGCCAAGGGTAGCGGACCCACAGATACGCAGTATTTT. Protein sequence: CSAAAKGSGPTDTQYF.

With respect to this clonotype: One junction end does not reproduce the germline sequence, and a read error may be involved. The chain employs TRBV12-3 or TRBV12-4 and TRBJ2-4; TRBD2 matches at 8 bases. The CDR3 consists of 17 residues. CDR3 amino acids: CASSLSLSGIAKNIHYF. Here the CDR3 DNA reads TGTGCCAGCAGTTTATCGCTTAGCGGGATCGCCAAAAACATTCATTACTTT.

This clonotype was counted ten times or more. The chain has TRBV5-6 and TRBJ2-2; D is perhaps TRBD2 (6 bases). V was clipped by 5 bases and J by 6 bases, with 17 bases between them. Germline CDR1 reads SGHDT; CDR2 reads YYEEEE. The CDR3 has 15 residues. The CDR3 DNA follows: TGTGCCAGCAGGGCGGGACTCTCCTATCCCGGGGAGCTGTTTTTT. Its translation is CASRAGLSYPGELFF.

Concerning this clonotype: A read error may account for a junction end that differs from germline. The chain combines TRBV11-2 with TRBJ2-5, with D tentatively TRBD1 (5 bases). This CDR3 is built from 14 residues. Per the germline V gene, CDR1 is SGHAT and CDR2 is FQNNGV. CDR3 nucleotides: TGTACCAGCAGTCCCACAGGTGGAAAAGAGACCCGGTACTTC. Protein sequence: CTSSPTGGKETRYF.

For this clonotype: This may arise from a read error, as a much more abundant clone is one base away. The chain carries TRBV7-9 and TRBJ2-5; 7 bases line up with TRBD1. CDR1 is SEHNR, CDR2 FQNEAQ, per germline (reference sequence). CDR3 length equals 14 residues. The CDR3 coding sequence is TGTGGCAGCAGCTTAAAAGGGGGCGGAGAGACCCAGTACTTC. Its translation: CGSSLKGGGETQYF.

This chain links TRBV6-5 with TRBJ2-5; 7 positions match TRBD1. V was clipped by 7 bases and J by 6 bases; unmatched bases: 8. There are 13 residues in the CDR3. Germline CDR1 is MNHEY and CDR2 is SVGAGI. Here the CDR3 DNA reads TGTGCCAGCACTTTGACAGGGATGAAGACCCAGTACTTC. Residues: CASTLTGMKTQYF.

This sequence joins TRBV12-3 or TRBV12-4 and TRBJ2-1, with D perhaps matching TRBD1 (5 bases). V was clipped by 8 bases and J by 7 bases, with 21 bases between them. The CDR3 length is 15 residues. CDR3 protein: CASVQRTRDLNEQFF. For the CDR3, the DNA is TGTGCCAGCGTCCAAAGGACAAGGGATCTAAATGAGCAGTTCTTC.

Comments on this clonotype: No conserved phenylalanine or tryptophan ends this CDR3, so it is likely a read error. The J gene is TRBJ2-2, the V gene TRBV4-2, with D possibly matching TRBD1 (5 bases). This CDR3 has 16 amino acids. Germline CDR1 reads LGHNA; CDR2 reads YNFKEQ. CDR3 in DNA: TGTGTCAGCAGCCAAGATTTCAGGGCGGACACCGGGGAGCTGTTTTAT. This encodes CVSSQDFRADTGELFY.

This clonotype was counted between two and nine times. A much larger clonotype is one base distant, so this may be a read error. This sequence joins TRBV6-1 and TRBJ1-2, with no clear D. The CDR3 runs to 13 residues. CDR1 and CDR2 from the germline V gene are MNHNS and SASEGT. CDR3 sequence: CASTIGPKDGYIF. The CDR3 nucleotides are TGTGCCAGCACCATCGGGCCCAAGGATGGCTACATCTTC.

By proportion, this clonotype is medium-sized. The chain has TRBV29-1 and TRBJ2-5, with D uncertain. The CDR3 length is 11 residues. V lost 6 bases, J lost 5 bases, and 10 bases lay in between. Germline assignment: CDR1 SQVTM and CDR2 ANQGSEA. The CDR3 sequence: CSVELGETQYF. The CDR3 DNA reads TGCAGCGTGGAGCTTGGGGAGACCCAGTACTTC. Variable domain in full (rest from reference TRBV29-1 and TRBJ2-5): SAVISQKPSRDICQRGTSLTIQCQVDSQVTMMFWYRQQPGQSLTLIATANQGSEATYESGFVIDKFPISRPNLTFSTLTVSNMSPEDSSIYLCSVELGETQYFGPGTRLLVL.

Comments on this clonotype: Since a much larger clone is just one base distant, this may be a read error. V is TRBV29-1 and J is TRBJ2-3; D unresolved. Trimming removed 5 bases at V and 1 base at J, with 13 bases between. Germline CDR1 SQVTM, CDR2 ANQGSEA. The CDR3 sequence is 14 residues long. CDR3 sequence: CSVQSGLGTDTQYF. The CDR3 DNA reads TGCAGCGTTCAGAGTGGTTTGGGCACAGATACGCAGTATTTT.

The chain has TRBV29-1 and TRBJ1-2, with D tentatively TRBD1 (5 bases). The CDR3 has 13 residues. The germline CDR1 and CDR2 sequences are SQVTM and ANQGSEA. The CDR3 nucleotides read TGCAACGTATTTGCGGGGGTTATCAATGGCTACACCTTC. Translated, it gives CNVFAGVINGYTF.

V is TRBV20-1 and J is TRBJ1-2; tentative D call: TRBD1 (5 bases). The germline gives CDR1 DFQATT, CDR2 SNEGSKA (reference sequence). Trimming stripped 5 bases from V and 8 bases from J, with 15 bases between. This CDR3 region has 12 residues. The CDR3 DNA sequence: TGCAGTGCTCGAGCCGGGACGAGGGGCTACACCTTC. As protein: CSARAGTRGYTF.

As to this clonotype: This may stem from a read error, because a much larger clone lies one nucleotide away. V usage is TRBV20-1 and J usage is TRBJ1-2; D possibly corresponds to TRBD1 (5 bases). The germline V gene encodes CDR1 DFQATT and CDR2 SNEGSKA (reference sequence). The CDR3 length is 15 residues. The CDR3 protein is CSTRDRGSSGYGYTF. The DNA of the CDR3 is TGCAGTACTAGAGATCGGGGGAGTTCGGGCTATGGCTACACCTTC.